This TCR beta chain is from a study of T-cell memory formation after mild COVID-19. The germline CDR1 and CDR2 sequences are SGDLS and YYNGEE. The CDR3 extends over 15 amino acids. This clonotype was picked up a small number of times. Its antigen is not identified. An end of the junction does not agree with germline; a read error may underlie this. Study results and caveats: Pre-infection memory contained some responding clones, which suggested that cross-reactive memory had joined. Of the contracting clones, CD4+ ones lay mainly in CM and EM, and CD8+ ones in EMRA. Later expanders leaned toward CD4+, whereas clones contracting from day 15 to 85 were balanced CD4/CD8.

It was 5'RACE with constant-segment primers that produced the TCR alpha and TCR beta cDNA libraries, which carried sample barcodes and UMIs. TCRdb processed the 5' RACE reads anew with MiXCR; each CDR3 protein has one entry. The repertoire holds roughly 380,000 distinct CDR3 sequences, with around 28% as singletons. The chain employs TRBV9 and TRBJ2-3, with TRBD2 matching over 10 bases. The sample consisted of PBMCs or a T cell subset sorted from them (not recorded which). The source is an adult woman who had mild COVID-19 (a few samples of this study predate the infection). Cell type and time point are not known. The CDR3 sequence is CASSVSGGAPETQYF. CDR3 DNA sequence: TGTGCCAGCAGCGTGAGCGGGGGGGCGCCAGAGACGCAGTATTTT.